These T cell receptor beta chains were read from a single sample in a study of post-analysis software for immune sequencing data. TCRdb independently ran MiXCR on the PCR reads; one entry per CDR3 protein. Among hundreds of thousands of distinct CDR3 sequences listed, roughly 40% were seen once. Sequenced input: blood. These receptors were taken from a girl aged 2 to 10 with multiple sclerosis. Both conserved end residues are part of each CDR3. The order of the fields is CDR3 DNA, CDR3 protein, J gene, clone size, D gene, V gene. A D gene is named only where the DNA matches it firmly. Some rows mark clone size as missing; the rest say once, few, many or name a class of expanded clone.

DNA: TGCGCCAGCTGTGTGGGCACTAGCGCCACCTACAATGAGCAGTTCTTC
CDR3: CASCVGTSATYNEQFF
J: TRBJ2-1
size: many
D: TRBD2
V: TRBV5-1

DNA: TGTGCCAGCAGTCCCGAGGGGATTCAGCCCCAGCATTTT
CDR3: CASSPEGIQPQHF
J: TRBJ1-5
size: .
D: .
V: TRBV12-3/TRBV12-4

DNA: TGCAGCGTCGCCATTGCGTACAGCACCTACGAGCAGTACTTC
CDR3: CSVAIAYSTYEQYF
J: TRBJ2-7
size: many
D: .
V: TRBV29-1

DNA: TGTGCCAGCAGTCAGCCGGGACTTAGCTACGAGCAGTACTTC
CDR3: CASSQPGLSYEQYF
J: TRBJ2-7
size: few
D: .
V: TRBV27

DNA: TGTGCCACCAGTGAATCCCCGGGAAGAGCTACCCGATCCTACGAGCAGTACTTC
CDR3: CATSESPGRATRSYEQYF
J: TRBJ2-7
size: .
D: .
V: TRBV24-1

DNA: TGTGCCGGCAGTTTAGTAGGATTAGCGGAGCAGTACTTC
CDR3: CAGSLVGLAEQYF
J: TRBJ2-7
size: .
D: .
V: TRBV27

DNA: TGTGCCAGCAGCTCGCTAGACCTAGCGAGCTCCTACAATGAGCAGTTCTTC
CDR3: CASSSLDLASSYNEQFF
J: TRBJ2-1
size: .
D: .
V: TRBV7-8

DNA: TGTGCCAGCAGTCAACGACAGGGTGAGCAGTTCTTC
CDR3: CASSQRQGEQFF
J: TRBJ2-1
size: .
D: TRBD1
V: TRBV6-2/TRBV6-3

DNA: TGTGCCAGCAGTTACTCGAGGAGCGGGAGTTATTCTGGTTACGAGCAGTACTTC
CDR3: CASSYSRSGSYSGYEQYF
J: TRBJ2-7
size: .
D: TRBD2
V: TRBV6-5

DNA: TGTGCCAGCAGTTTCAAAGGGAGGATTTGGGAGACCCAGTACTTC
CDR3: CASSFKGRIWETQYF
J: TRBJ2-5
size: many
D: .
V: TRBV28

DNA: TGTGCCAGCAGCCCGGGACTAGCGGGGGCGACTGAGCAGTTCTTC
CDR3: CASSPGLAGATEQFF
J: TRBJ2-1
size: .
D: TRBD2
V: TRBV7-2

DNA: TGTGCCAGCAGCTCTTGGACAGGCGGCAGAGATACGCAGTATTTT
CDR3: CASSSWTGGRDTQYF
J: TRBJ2-3
size: few
D: TRBD1
V: TRBV7-9

DNA: TGTGCCAGCACTCCCGGAGGTCATGGCTACACCTTC
CDR3: CASTPGGHGYTF
J: TRBJ1-2
size: .
D: .
V: TRBV6-6

DNA: TGCAGTGCTGGACATGGGACTAGCGGATACAATGAGCAGTTCTTC
CDR3: CSAGHGTSGYNEQFF
J: TRBJ2-1
size: few
D: TRBD2
V: TRBV20-1

DNA: TGCGCCAGCAGCTTGGAGGGAGGAGTCGATGAGCAGTTCTTC
CDR3: CASSLEGGVDEQFF
J: TRBJ2-1
size: .
D: .
V: TRBV5-1